The 9 T cell receptor beta chains reported below all come from one sample, sequenced in a study of sequential checkpoint blockade in melanoma. The treatment here: randomized to nivolumab then ipilimumab (arm A) or the reverse (arm B). Repertoires were generated with immunoSEQ multiplex PCR, while TCRdb's copy carries only in-frame clones and drops some. The sample carries about 20,000 clones, about two thirds recorded once. The sample was CD8+ T cells sorted from blood (inferred from file names), taken from a patient given nivolumab and ipilimumab in sequence. The receptors come from a human donor with melanoma.

This chain joins TRBV2 and TRBJ2-5, with 8 positions matching TRBD2. Germline trimming cut 7 bases from V and 0 bases from J; bases unmatched to any gene: 7. This CDR3 is built from 15 residues. Germline CDR1 SNHLY, CDR2 FYNNEI. The DNA of the CDR3 is TGTGCCAGCACCTCGGGCGGGAGGTACCAAGAGACCCAGTACTTC. Protein product: CASTSGGRYQETQYF.

This clone occurred a few times. DNA for the CDR3: TGTGCCAGCAGCCCAGGACTAGGAGCCGACGAGCAGTACTTC. Its translation is CASSPGLGADEQYF. This chain uses TRBV7-9 with TRBJ2-7; TRBD2 matches at 7 bases. Germline CDR1 and CDR2: SEHNR and FQNEAQ (reference sequence). This CDR3 has 14 residues. V shed 5 bases and J 5 bases; nucleotides not matched to a gene: 9.

This chain connects TRBV4-1 to TRBJ1-2, with 10 nucleotides matching TRBD1. Germline values: CDR1 MGHRA, CDR2 YSYEKL. The CDR3 length is 14 residues. J gave up 1 base and V 4 bases, and 0 bases lay outside the gene matches. The CDR3 DNA sequence: TGCGCCAGCAGCCGGACAGGGGGTAACTATGGCTACACCTTC. It specifies CASSRTGGNYGYTF.

This chain uses TRBV7-2 with TRBJ2-1, with 8 bases fitting TRBD1. This CDR3 region has 16 residues. In germline, CDR1 is SGHTA, CDR2 FQGNSA. Unmatched junction bases numbered 13, after V lost 6 bases and J lost 6 bases. DNA of the CDR3: TGTGCCAGCAGTTTCCAGGACAGGGTAGGGATCAATGAGCAGTTCTTC. It is translated as CASSFQDRVGINEQFF. Combining the CDR3 with reference TRBV7-2 and TRBJ2-1 gives the whole variable domain GAGVSQSPSNKVTEKGKDVELRCDPISGHTALYWYRQSLGQGLEFLIYFQGNSAPDKSGLPSDRFSAERTGGSVSTLTIQRTQQEDSAVYLCASSFQDRVGINEQFFGPGTRLTVL.

This chain connects TRBV7-6 to TRBJ2-5; maybe TRBD2 (5 bases). V shed 7 bases and J shed 11 bases, with 14 bases lying between them. Germline CDR1 reads SGHVS; CDR2 reads FNYEAQ. This CDR3 region has 11 residues. The CDR3 region has the DNA TGTGCCAGCACCCGGGGTGAAGAGCAGTACTTC. This encodes CASTRGEEQYF.

This chain links TRBV10-3 with TRBJ2-7; the match to TRBD2 covers 12 bases. J lost 2 bases, V lost 0 bases, and 14 bases had no gene match. The CDR3 has 20 amino acids. Germline V gene lookup returns CDR1 ENHRY and CDR2 SYGVKD. CDR3 in DNA: TGTGCCATCAGTGAGTCGTCAGGGTGGCAACTAGCGGGGGGAACCTACGAGCAGTACTTC. Its translation: CAISESSGWQLAGGTYEQYF.

V usage is TRBV10-1 and J usage is TRBJ2-7; 9 bases are a match to TRBD1. The length of the CDR3 is 15 residues. Germline V gene data show CDR1 as WNHNN and CDR2 as SYGVQD (reference sequence). The V gene end was trimmed by 3 bases and the J gene end by 2 bases; junction bases not matched to a gene: 5. The CDR3 coding sequence is TGCGCCAGCAGTGATGGGACAGGGAGACCCTACGAGCAGTACTTC. Translation: CASSDGTGRPYEQYF.

V gene TRBV27 combines with J gene TRBJ2-7; 7 bases fit TRBD2. V trimming: 7 bases; J trimming: 5 bases; junction bases outside the gene matches: 11. This CDR3 is built from 14 residues. Germline CDR1 is MNHEY and CDR2 is SMNVEV (reference sequence). CDR3 sequence reads: CASTLPTSLNEQYF. The DNA of the CDR3 is TGTGCCAGCACCCTTCCGACTAGCCTCAACGAGCAGTACTTC.

The gene calls are TRBV6-6 and TRBJ2-7; D is undetermined. This CDR3 is built from 13 residues. Germline V gene lookup returns CDR1 MNHNY and CDR2 SVGAGI (reference sequence). Trimming left V 6 bases short and J 6 bases short, with 15 bases between. The CDR3 region has the DNA TGTGCCAGCAGCGTAGCCCCCATGGGCGAGCAGTACTTC. This gives the protein CASSVAPMGEQYF.